This T cell receptor beta chain appears in the sequencing data of a study of T cell repertoires in cytomegalovirus infection (dated by TCRdb to about 2019). As for the study more broadly: Donor HLA type was relevant to the analysis, because carriage of CMV infection together with the matching HLA type was indicated by public TCR beta signatures.

TCRdb shows the sequencer as Illumina HiSeq 1500. TCRdb trimmed the raw reads at Q25, called clones with MiXCR and kept productive beta chains. CDR3 protein sequences are deduplicated, and each keeps its most common genes and DNA. This sample has 680,000 or so distinct CDR3 sequences in its table, and 35% to 40% of those were observed once. Of the sample, around 2.8% is held by the ten largest clones. This clonotype has more than one count but fewer than ten. Its cognate antigen has yet to be identified. Per-base qualities were not stored, and no clone one base away is much larger. The trim is 1 base for V and 0 bases for J, with a gap of 10 bases between the germline ends. Including the terminal cysteine and phenylalanine, the CDR3 comprises 16 residues. The retained sequence is limited to the CDR3, 48 bases, with the frame set at the first base. Taken from the germline V gene, the CDR1 and CDR2 loops are SGHTA and FQGNSA.

Results the study describes overall, beyond this receptor: The ex vivo response was dominated by HLA-C-restricted CMV-specific TCR beta clonotypes, which also provided the single most frequent clonotype in two of eight donors. Cumulative frequency of public TCR beta family members discriminated carriers of CMV infection plus the relevant HLA type in this cohort and an independent 352-donor cohort.

The V and J segments used are TRBV7-2 and TRBJ1-3, with the D gene call left open. Sequencing was carried out using PBMCs. The TCR originated in a human donor in good health (CMV status not recorded). Some clones in this sample may be carry-over from other donors' samples. The CDR3 reads as follows: CASSLVAAHSGNTIYF. In nucleotide form, the sequence is TGTGCCAGCAGCTTAGTCGCAGCTCACTCTGGAAACACCATATATTTT.